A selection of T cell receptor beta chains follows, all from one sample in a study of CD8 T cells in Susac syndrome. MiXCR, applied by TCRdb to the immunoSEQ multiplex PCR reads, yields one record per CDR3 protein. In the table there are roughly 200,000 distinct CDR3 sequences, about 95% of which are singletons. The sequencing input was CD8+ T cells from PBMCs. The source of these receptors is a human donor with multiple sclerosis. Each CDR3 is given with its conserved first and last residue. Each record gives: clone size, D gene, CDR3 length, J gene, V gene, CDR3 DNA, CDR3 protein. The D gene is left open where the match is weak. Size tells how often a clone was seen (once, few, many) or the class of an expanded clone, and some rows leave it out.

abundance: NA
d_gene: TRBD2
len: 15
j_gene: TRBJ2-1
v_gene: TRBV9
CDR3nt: TGTGCCAGCAGCAGATCAGGGACTAGCGAGAATGAGCAGTTCTTC
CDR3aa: CASSRSGTSENEQFF

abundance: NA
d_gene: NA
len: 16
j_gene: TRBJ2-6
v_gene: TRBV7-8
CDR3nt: TGTGCCAGCAGCCCCGGCAGGGACTCTGGGGCCAACGTCCTGACTTTC
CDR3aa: CASSPGRDSGANVLTF

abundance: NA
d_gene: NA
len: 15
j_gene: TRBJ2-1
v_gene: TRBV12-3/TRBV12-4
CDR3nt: TGTGCCAGCACCCTTTCCAGGGTAAGGGACAATGAGCAGTTCTTC
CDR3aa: CASTLSRVRDNEQFF

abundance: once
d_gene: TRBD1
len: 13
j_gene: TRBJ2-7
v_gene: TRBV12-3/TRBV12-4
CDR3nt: TGTGCCAGCAGCCGACAGGGGGTTATCGAGCAGTACTTC
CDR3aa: CASSRQGVIEQYF

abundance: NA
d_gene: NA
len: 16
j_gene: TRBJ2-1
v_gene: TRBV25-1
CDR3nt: TGTGCCAGCAGTGATCAATGGGAAGAGGTTTACAATGAGCAGTTCTTC
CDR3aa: CASSDQWEEVYNEQFF

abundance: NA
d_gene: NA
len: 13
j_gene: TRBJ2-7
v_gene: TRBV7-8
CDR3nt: TGTGCCAGCAGTTCTACCGACAGCTACGAGCAGTACTTC
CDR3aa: CASSSTDSYEQYF

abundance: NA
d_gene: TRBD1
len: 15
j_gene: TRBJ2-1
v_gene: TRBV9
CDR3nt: TGTGCCAGCAGCGTGTGGGACAGGGGGTTGGTTGAGCAGTTCTTC
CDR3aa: CASSVWDRGLVEQFF

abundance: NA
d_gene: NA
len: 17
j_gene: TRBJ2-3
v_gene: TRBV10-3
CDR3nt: TGTGCCATCAGTGAGCCCGCCAGCGGTGTAAAGGAAGATACGCAGTATTTT
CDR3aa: CAISEPASGVKEDTQYF

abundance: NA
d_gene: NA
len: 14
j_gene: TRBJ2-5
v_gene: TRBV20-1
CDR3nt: TGCAGTGCTAGAGATCCGGCTGGGGAAGAGACCCAGTACTTC
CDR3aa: CSARDPAGEETQYF

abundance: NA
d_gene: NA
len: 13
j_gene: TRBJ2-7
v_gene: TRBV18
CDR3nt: TGTGCCAGCTCAACCTACAGCTCCTACGAGCAGTACTTC
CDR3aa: CASSTYSSYEQYF

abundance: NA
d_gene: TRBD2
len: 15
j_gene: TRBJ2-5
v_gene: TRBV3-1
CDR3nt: TGTGCCAGCAGCCGCCCGGGAGGTGGGCAAGAGACCCAGTACTTC
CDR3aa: CASSRPGGGQETQYF

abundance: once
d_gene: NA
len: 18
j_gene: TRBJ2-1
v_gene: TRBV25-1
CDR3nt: TGTGCCAGCAGTGAGGTTGAAGTGACCCCCAAGGCGGGCCATGAGCAGTTCTTC
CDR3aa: CASSEVEVTPKAGHEQFF

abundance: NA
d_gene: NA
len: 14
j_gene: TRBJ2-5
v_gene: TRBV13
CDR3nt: TGTGCCAGCAGCCCAGGAATACAGGAAGAGACCCAGTACTTC
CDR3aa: CASSPGIQEETQYF

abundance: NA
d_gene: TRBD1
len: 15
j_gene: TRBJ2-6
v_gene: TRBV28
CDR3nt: TGTGCCGTTGGACAGGGGGGCTCTGGGGCCAACGTCCTGACTTTC
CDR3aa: CAVGQGGSGANVLTF

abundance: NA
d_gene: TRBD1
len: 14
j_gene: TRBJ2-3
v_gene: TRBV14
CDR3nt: TGTGCCAGCAGTCTCGACAGGGACACAGATACGCAGTATTTT
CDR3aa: CASSLDRDTDTQYF

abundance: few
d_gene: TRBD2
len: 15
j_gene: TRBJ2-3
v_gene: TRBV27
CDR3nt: TGTGCCAGCAGTTTTTTGGCGGGAGCGGCAGATACGCAGTATTTT
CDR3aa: CASSFLAGAADTQYF

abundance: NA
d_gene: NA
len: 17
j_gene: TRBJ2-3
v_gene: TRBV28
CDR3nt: TGTGCCAGCAGTCCCTCGGGGAGCGGGCCTAGCACAGATACGCAGTATTTT
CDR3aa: CASSPSGSGPSTDTQYF

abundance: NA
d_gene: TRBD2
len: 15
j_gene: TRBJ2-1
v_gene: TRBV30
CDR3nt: TGTGCCTGGAGCGCAGGGACTAGCAGCCTCGATGAGCAGTTCTTC
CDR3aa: CAWSAGTSSLDEQFF

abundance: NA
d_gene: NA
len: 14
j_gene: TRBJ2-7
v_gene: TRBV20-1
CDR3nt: TGCAGTGCTAGTGCTAGCGAGAGCTCCTACGAGCAGTACTTC
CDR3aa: CSASASESSYEQYF

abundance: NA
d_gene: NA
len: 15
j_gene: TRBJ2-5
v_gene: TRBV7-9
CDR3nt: TGTGCCAGCAGCTTAGCGCAGGGCAGGGGAGAGACCCAGTACTTC
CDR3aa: CASSLAQGRGETQYF

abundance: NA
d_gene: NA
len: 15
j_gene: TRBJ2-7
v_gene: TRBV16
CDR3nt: TGTGCCAGCAGCCAATTGGTTCAGAACAGGGCCGAGCAGTACTTC
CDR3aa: CASSQLVQNRAEQYF

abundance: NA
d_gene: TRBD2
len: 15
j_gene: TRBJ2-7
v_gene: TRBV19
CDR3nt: TGTGCCACCTCCTTGGGGCTAGCGGGGACCTACGAGCAGTACTTC
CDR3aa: CATSLGLAGTYEQYF

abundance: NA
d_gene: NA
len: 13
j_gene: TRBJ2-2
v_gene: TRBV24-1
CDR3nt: TGTGCCACCAGTGACTCGACGGCCGGGGAGCTGTTTTTT
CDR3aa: CATSDSTAGELFF

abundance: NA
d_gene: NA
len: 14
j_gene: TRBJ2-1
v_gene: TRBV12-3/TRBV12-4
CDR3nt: TGTGCCAGCAGATCGGTCGGCTCCTACAATGAGCAGTTCTTC
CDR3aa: CASRSVGSYNEQFF

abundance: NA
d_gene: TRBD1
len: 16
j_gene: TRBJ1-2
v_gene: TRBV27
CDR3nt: TGTGCCAGCAGTCAACTATCGACAGGGGGCATGGATGGCTACACCTTC
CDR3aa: CASSQLSTGGMDGYTF

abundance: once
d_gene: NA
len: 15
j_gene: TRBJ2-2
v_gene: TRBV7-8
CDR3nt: TGTGCCAGCAGCTTCGAGGGGGTGGACACCGGGGAGCTGTTTTTT
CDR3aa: CASSFEGVDTGELFF

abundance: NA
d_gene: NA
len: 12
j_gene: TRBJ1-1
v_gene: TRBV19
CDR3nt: TGTGCCAGTAGTATCGGTAGGGCTGAAGCTTTCTTT
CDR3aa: CASSIGRAEAFF

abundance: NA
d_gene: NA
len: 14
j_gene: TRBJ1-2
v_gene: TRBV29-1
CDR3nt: TGCAGCGTTGAAGGGCGGCAGGGGAACTATGGCTACACCTTC
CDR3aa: CSVEGRQGNYGYTF

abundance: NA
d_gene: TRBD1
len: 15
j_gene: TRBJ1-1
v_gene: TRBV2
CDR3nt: TGTGCCAGCAGAAAGACAGGGGGCCAGTACACTGAAGCTTTCTTT
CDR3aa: CASRKTGGQYTEAFF

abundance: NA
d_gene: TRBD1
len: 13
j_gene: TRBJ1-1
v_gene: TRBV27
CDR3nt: TGTGCCAGCAGTCAGACAGGGCTGACTGAAGCTTTCTTT
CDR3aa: CASSQTGLTEAFF

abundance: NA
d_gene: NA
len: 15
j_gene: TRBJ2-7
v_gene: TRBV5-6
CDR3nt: TGTGCCAGCAGCTTGAGACCGAAGGTAGCCTACGAGCAGTACTTC
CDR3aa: CASSLRPKVAYEQYF

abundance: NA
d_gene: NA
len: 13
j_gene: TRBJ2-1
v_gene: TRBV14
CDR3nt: TGTGCCAGCAGCCAAGTGGGGGGATTTGAGCAGTTCTTC
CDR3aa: CASSQVGGFEQFF

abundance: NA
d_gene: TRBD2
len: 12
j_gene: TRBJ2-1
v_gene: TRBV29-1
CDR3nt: TGCAGCGTTGTTAGCGGGAGAAGGGAGCAGTTCTTC
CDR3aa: CSVVSGRREQFF

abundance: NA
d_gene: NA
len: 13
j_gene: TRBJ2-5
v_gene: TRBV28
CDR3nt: TGTGCCAGCAGTTGGAGCGGACAAGAGACCCAGTACTTC
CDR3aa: CASSWSGQETQYF

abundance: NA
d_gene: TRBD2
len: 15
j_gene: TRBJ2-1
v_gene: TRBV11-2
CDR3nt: TGTGCCAGCAGCTTATCTTCTAGCGGGACCGATGAGCAGTTCTTC
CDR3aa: CASSLSSSGTDEQFF

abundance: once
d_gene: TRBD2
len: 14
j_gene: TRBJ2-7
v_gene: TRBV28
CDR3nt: TGTGCCAGCAGTTTTCCGGGAGGTGTGAACGAGCAGTACTTC
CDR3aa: CASSFPGGVNEQYF

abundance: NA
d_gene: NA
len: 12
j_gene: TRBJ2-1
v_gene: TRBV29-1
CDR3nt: TGCAGCGTTGCGGGCTACTACAATGAGCAGTTCTTC
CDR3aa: CSVAGYYNEQFF

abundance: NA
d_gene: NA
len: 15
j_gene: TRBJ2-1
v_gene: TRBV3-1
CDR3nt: TGTGCCAGCAGCCAAGAAACCCCAGTAGCGGATGAGCAGTTCTTC
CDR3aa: CASSQETPVADEQFF

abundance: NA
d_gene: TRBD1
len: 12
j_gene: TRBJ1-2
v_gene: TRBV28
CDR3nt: TGTGCCAGCAGTCCCGACAGGGATGGCTACACCTTC
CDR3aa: CASSPDRDGYTF

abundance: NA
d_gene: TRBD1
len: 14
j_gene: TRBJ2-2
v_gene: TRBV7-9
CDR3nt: TGTGCCAGCCCCTTTCAGGGGGACACCGGGGAGCTGTTTTTT
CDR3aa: CASPFQGDTGELFF

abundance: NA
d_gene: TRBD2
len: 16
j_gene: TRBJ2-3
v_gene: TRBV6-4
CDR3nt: TGTGCCAGCAGCCCGATCGGCGGGGGGGCCCAAGATACGCAGTATTTT
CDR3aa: CASSPIGGGAQDTQYF

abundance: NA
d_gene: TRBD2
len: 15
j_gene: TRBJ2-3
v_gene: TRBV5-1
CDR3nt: TGCGCCAGCAGCTTGGTGGGAGGGGCCGCAGATACGCAGTATTTT
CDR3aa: CASSLVGGAADTQYF

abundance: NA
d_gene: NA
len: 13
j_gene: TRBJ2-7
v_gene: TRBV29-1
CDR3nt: TGCAGCGTTGTTTGGACATTCTCCTACGAGCAGTACTTC
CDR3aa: CSVVWTFSYEQYF

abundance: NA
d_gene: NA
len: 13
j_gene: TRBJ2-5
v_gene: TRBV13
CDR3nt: TGTGCCAGCAGCTTCCCGGGTGGGGAGACCCAGTACTTC
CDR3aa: CASSFPGGETQYF

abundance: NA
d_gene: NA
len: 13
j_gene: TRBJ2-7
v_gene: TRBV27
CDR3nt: TGTGCCAGCAGTTTATCCGGGGGCAGGGAGCAGTACTTC
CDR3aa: CASSLSGGREQYF

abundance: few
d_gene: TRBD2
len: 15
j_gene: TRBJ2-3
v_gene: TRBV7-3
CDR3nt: TGTGCCAGCAGCTTAGCGGGAGGCCCCGGGGATACGCAGTATTTT
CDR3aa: CASSLAGGPGDTQYF

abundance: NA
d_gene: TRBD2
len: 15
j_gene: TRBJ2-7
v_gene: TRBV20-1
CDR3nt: TGCAGTGCTAGAGATTTGCGGGAGGGCTTGTACGAGCAGTACTTC
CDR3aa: CSARDLREGLYEQYF

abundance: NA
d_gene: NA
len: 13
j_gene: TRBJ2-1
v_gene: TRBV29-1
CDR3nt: TGCAGCGTGGGAAGTAGCTCCTACAATGAGCAGTTCTTC
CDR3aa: CSVGSSSYNEQFF

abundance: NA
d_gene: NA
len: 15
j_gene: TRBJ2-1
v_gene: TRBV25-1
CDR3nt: TGTGCCAGCAGTGAATCGTTTGGGGGCGGAAATGAGCAGTTCTTC
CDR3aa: CASSESFGGGNEQFF